Listed below are T cell receptor gamma chains from one sample, sequenced in a study of Vδ1+ human thymocytes. TCRdb ran CATT on the multiplex PCR reads. The sample lists about 36,000 gamma-chain clones; 20% to 25% were seen once. Sequencing input: Vdelta1+ gamma-delta thymocytes from the thymus. The receptors come from a girl in the first two years of life who had congenital heart surgery. Each CDR3 is given with its conserved first and last residue. Expanded clones are given a class, and other clones once, few, many or no size at all.

abundance: .
v_gene: TRGV4
len: 12
j_gene: TRGJ1/TRGJ2
CDR3nt: TGTGCCACCTGGGAGTATCGTTATAAGAAACTCTTT
CDR3aa: CATWEYRYKKLF

abundance: .
v_gene: TRGV8
len: 14
j_gene: TRGJ1/TRGJ2
CDR3nt: TGTGCCACCTGGGATAGAGTGCGAGGCCATAAGAAACTCTTT
CDR3aa: CATWDRVRGHKKLF

abundance: few
v_gene: TRGV4
len: 12
j_gene: TRGJ1/TRGJ2
CDR3nt: TGTGCCACCTGGGATGAGACCTGGGGGAAACTCTTT
CDR3aa: CATWDETWGKLF

abundance: .
v_gene: TRGV4
len: 15
j_gene: TRGJ1/TRGJ2
CDR3nt: TGTGCCACCTGGGATGGGCCTGGGTATTATTATAAGAAACTCTTT
CDR3aa: CATWDGPGYYYKKLF

abundance: .
v_gene: TRGV8
len: 16
j_gene: TRGJ1/TRGJ2
CDR3nt: TGTGCCACCTGGGATACTAGGGGTAAGATTTTTGGTAAGAAACTCTTT
CDR3aa: CATWDTRGKIFGKKLF

abundance: .
v_gene: TRGV9
len: 13
j_gene: TRGJ1/TRGJ2
CDR3nt: TGTGCCTTGTGGGAGCGGCATTATTATAAGAAACTCTTT
CDR3aa: CALWERHYYKKLF

abundance: few
v_gene: TRGV4
len: 13
j_gene: TRGJ1/TRGJ2
CDR3nt: TGTGCCACCTGGGATGGTTTCGATTATAAGAAACTCTTT
CDR3aa: CATWDGFDYKKLF

abundance: few
v_gene: TRGV3
len: 16
j_gene: TRGJP2
CDR3nt: TGTGCCACCTGGGACAGGCCGGGTAGTAGTGATTGGATCAAGACGTTT
CDR3aa: CATWDRPGSSDWIKTF

abundance: .
v_gene: TRGV2
len: 12
j_gene: TRGJ1/TRGJ2
CDR3nt: TGTGCCACCTGGGGCGTGAGACATAAGAAACTCTTT
CDR3aa: CATWGVRHKKLF

abundance: few
v_gene: TRGV4
len: 11
j_gene: TRGJ1/TRGJ2
CDR3nt: TGTGCCACCTGGGATGGAAGTAAGAAACTCTTT
CDR3aa: CATWDGSKKLF

abundance: .
v_gene: TRGV9
len: 14
j_gene: TRGJ1/TRGJ2
CDR3nt: TGTGCCTTGTGGGCCCCCACGGCTCATTATAAGAAACTCTTT
CDR3aa: CALWAPTAHYKKLF

abundance: .
v_gene: TRGV2
len: 17
j_gene: TRGJP1
CDR3nt: TGTGCCACCTGGGACGGGCCGGGGCTATACACTGGTTGGTTCAAGATATTT
CDR3aa: CATWDGPGLYTGWFKIF

abundance: few
v_gene: TRGV2
len: 11
j_gene: TRGJ1/TRGJ2
CDR3nt: TGTGCCACCTGGGACGGGCTTTTTCTGCTCTTT
CDR3aa: CATWDGLFLLF

abundance: .
v_gene: TRGV4
len: 11
j_gene: TRGJ1/TRGJ2
CDR3nt: TGTGCCACCCGGGACGGGCGCGGTTTGGTCTTT
CDR3aa: CATRDGRGLVF

abundance: few
v_gene: TRGV9
len: 14
j_gene: TRGJ1/TRGJ2
CDR3nt: TGTGCCTTGTGGGAGGTGCATAAATATTATAAGAAACTCTTT
CDR3aa: CALWEVHKYYKKLF

abundance: .
v_gene: TRGV9
len: 16
j_gene: TRGJ1/TRGJ2
CDR3nt: TGCGCCTTGTGGGAATTACGAACCCCCCCTTATTATAAGAAACTCTTT
CDR3aa: CALWELRTPPYYKKLF

abundance: .
v_gene: TRGV9
len: 18
j_gene: TRGJP
CDR3nt: TGTGCCTTGTGGGAGGTCGTCTTACAAGAGTTGGGCAAAAAAATAAAGGTATTT
CDR3aa: CALWEVVLQELGKKIKVF

abundance: few
v_gene: TRGV8
len: 13
j_gene: TRGJ1/TRGJ2
CDR3nt: TGTGCCACCTGGGACCAGGGCCCTCCAAAGAAACTCTTT
CDR3aa: CATWDQGPPKKLF

abundance: .
v_gene: TRGV3
len: 14
j_gene: TRGJ1/TRGJ2
CDR3nt: TGTGCCACCTGGGACCGTGAAGCGGATTATAAGAAACTCTTT
CDR3aa: CATWDREADYKKLF

abundance: few
v_gene: TRGV2
len: 12
j_gene: TRGJ1/TRGJ2
CDR3nt: TGTGCCACCTGGGACGGGCTCGCGGAGAAACTCTTT
CDR3aa: CATWDGLAEKLF

abundance: few
v_gene: TRGV4
len: 11
j_gene: TRGJ1/TRGJ2
CDR3nt: TGTGCCACCTGGGACGGCGGTGGGAAACTCTTT
CDR3aa: CATWDGGGKLF

abundance: few
v_gene: TRGV2
len: 11
j_gene: TRGJ1/TRGJ2
CDR3nt: TGTGCCACCTGGGACGGGCATGGGAAACTCTTT
CDR3aa: CATWDGHGKLF

abundance: .
v_gene: TRGV3
len: 15
j_gene: TRGJ1/TRGJ2
CDR3nt: TGTGCCACCTGGGACACATGCTCCGGGGCTTATAAGAAACTCTTT
CDR3aa: CATWDTCSGAYKKLF

abundance: .
v_gene: TRGV2
len: 15
j_gene: TRGJP2
CDR3nt: TGTGCCACCTGGGTCCAGTATAGTAGTGATTGGATCAAGACGTTT
CDR3aa: CATWVQYSSDWIKTF

abundance: few
v_gene: TRGV4
len: 14
j_gene: TRGJ1/TRGJ2
CDR3nt: TGTGCCACCTGGGATGACCCTGACTATTATAAGAAACTCTTT
CDR3aa: CATWDDPDYYKKLF

abundance: .
v_gene: TRGV3
len: 13
j_gene: TRGJ1/TRGJ2
CDR3nt: TGTGCCACCTGGAACAGGCATCAGTATAAGAAACTCTTT
CDR3aa: CATWNRHQYKKLF

abundance: .
v_gene: TRGV3
len: 11
j_gene: TRGJ1/TRGJ2
CDR3nt: TGTGCCACCTGGGAGCTAAGGGAAAAACTCTTT
CDR3aa: CATWELREKLF

abundance: medium-sized
v_gene: TRGV4
len: 11
j_gene: TRGJ1/TRGJ2
CDR3nt: TGTGCCACCTGGGATGCTTATAAGAAACTCTTT
CDR3aa: CATWDAYKKLF

abundance: .
v_gene: TRGV4
len: 10
j_gene: TRGJ1/TRGJ2
CDR3nt: TGTGCCACCGAAGGTTATAAGAAACTCTTT
CDR3aa: CATEGYKKLF

abundance: .
v_gene: TRGV3
len: 16
j_gene: TRGJ1/TRGJ2
CDR3nt: TGTGCCACCTGGGCCAGACCCAAGTGCAATTATTATAAGAAACTCTTT
CDR3aa: CATWARPKCNYYKKLF

abundance: .
v_gene: TRGV3
len: 14
j_gene: TRGJP2
CDR3nt: TGTGCCACCTGGGACAGACCTAGTGATTGGATCAAGACGTTT
CDR3aa: CATWDRPSDWIKTF

abundance: medium-sized
v_gene: TRGV2
len: 13
j_gene: TRGJ1/TRGJ2
CDR3nt: TGTGCCACCTGGGACGGGCGGAATTATAAGAAACTCTTT
CDR3aa: CATWDGRNYKKLF

abundance: .
v_gene: TRGV4
len: 13
j_gene: TRGJ1/TRGJ2
CDR3nt: TGTGCCACCTGGGATGGGTTTTATTATAAGAAACTCTTT
CDR3aa: CATWDGFYYKKLF

abundance: few
v_gene: TRGV8
len: 12
j_gene: TRGJ1/TRGJ2
CDR3nt: TGTGCCACCTGGGATAGACCCCCCCACCTCGTCTTT
CDR3aa: CATWDRPPHLVF

abundance: .
v_gene: TRGV3
len: 13
j_gene: TRGJP2
CDR3nt: TGTGCCACCTGGGACGTTGACGGTTGGATCAAGACGTTT
CDR3aa: CATWDVDGWIKTF

abundance: .
v_gene: TRGV9
len: 15
j_gene: TRGJP2
CDR3nt: TGTGCCTTGTGGGAGGGGGGGGGTAGTGATTGGATCAAGACGTTT
CDR3aa: CALWEGGGSDWIKTF

abundance: .
v_gene: TRGV3
len: 11
j_gene: TRGJ1/TRGJ2
CDR3nt: TGTGCCACCTGGGTATTTGGTAAGAAACTCTTT
CDR3aa: CATWVFGKKLF

abundance: few
v_gene: TRGV8
len: 13
j_gene: TRGJ1/TRGJ2
CDR3nt: TGTGCCACCTGGGATAATCGATATTATAAGAAACTCTTT
CDR3aa: CATWDNRYYKKLF

abundance: .
v_gene: TRGV9
len: 9
j_gene: TRGJ1/TRGJ2
CDR3nt: TGTGCCTGTGATTATAAGAAACTCTTT
CDR3aa: CACDYKKLF

abundance: .
v_gene: TRGV9
len: 13
j_gene: TRGJ1/TRGJ2
CDR3nt: TGTGCCTTGTGGTCCCCATGGTGGTATAAGAAACTCTTT
CDR3aa: CALWSPWWYKKLF

abundance: .
v_gene: TRGV5
len: 11
j_gene: TRGJ1/TRGJ2
CDR3nt: TGTGCCACCTGGGACAGGCTTTTTGGACTCTTT
CDR3aa: CATWDRLFGLF

abundance: few
v_gene: TRGV2
len: 15
j_gene: TRGJ1/TRGJ2
CDR3nt: TGTGCCACCTGGGACGGGCCTTTATCATCCAAAAAGAAACTCTTT
CDR3aa: CATWDGPLSSKKKLF

abundance: .
v_gene: TRGV9
len: 15
j_gene: TRGJP2
CDR3nt: TGTGCCTTGTGGGACTACGGTGGTAGTGATTGGATCAAGACGTTT
CDR3aa: CALWDYGGSDWIKTF

abundance: .
v_gene: TRGV4
len: 16
j_gene: TRGJ1/TRGJ2
CDR3nt: TGTGCCACCTGGGATGGGCCTTTGGTGAATTATTATAAGAAACTCTTT
CDR3aa: CATWDGPLVNYYKKLF

abundance: few
v_gene: TRGV4
len: 13
j_gene: TRGJ1/TRGJ2
CDR3nt: TGTGCCACCTGGGATGGGCCTCACTATAAGAAACTCTTT
CDR3aa: CATWDGPHYKKLF

abundance: .
v_gene: TRGV4
len: 14
j_gene: TRGJ1/TRGJ2
CDR3nt: TGTGCCACCTGGGATGGGCCGGTTTGTTATAAGAAACTCTTT
CDR3aa: CATWDGPVCYKKLF

abundance: .
v_gene: TRGV2
len: 14
j_gene: TRGJ1/TRGJ2
CDR3nt: TGTGCCGCCTGGGACGGGGCCGATTATTATAAGAAACTCTTT
CDR3aa: CAAWDGADYYKKLF

abundance: .
v_gene: TRGV9
len: 14
j_gene: TRGJP1
CDR3nt: TGTGCCTTGTGGGAGGGCCCCACTGGTTGGTTCAAGATATTT
CDR3aa: CALWEGPTGWFKIF

abundance: once
v_gene: TRGV9
len: 15
j_gene: TRGJ1/TRGJ2
CDR3nt: TGTGCCTTGTGGGAGGCGGAGAAGAATTATTATAAGAAACTCTTT
CDR3aa: CALWEAEKNYYKKLF

abundance: .
v_gene: TRGV2
len: 14
j_gene: TRGJ1/TRGJ2
CDR3nt: TGTGCCACCTGGGACGGGCCCCGCTGTTATAAGAAACTCTTT
CDR3aa: CATWDGPRCYKKLF

abundance: few
v_gene: TRGV3
len: 10
j_gene: TRGJ1/TRGJ2
CDR3nt: TGTGCCACCTGGGACAAACAGAAACTCTTT
CDR3aa: CATWDKQKLF

abundance: few
v_gene: TRGV8
len: 12
j_gene: TRGJ1/TRGJ2
CDR3nt: TGTGCCACCTGGGACGGTGGTTATAAGAAACTCTTT
CDR3aa: CATWDGGYKKLF

abundance: .
v_gene: TRGV8
len: 15
j_gene: TRGJP2
CDR3nt: TGTGCCACCTGGGATAGGAATGGCAGTTGCGGGATCAAGACGTTT
CDR3aa: CATWDRNGSCGIKTF

abundance: .
v_gene: TRGV2
len: 14
j_gene: TRGJ1/TRGJ2
CDR3nt: TGTGCCACCTGGGATGGATTGGTTTATTATAAGAAACTCTTT
CDR3aa: CATWDGLVYYKKLF

abundance: .
v_gene: TRGV8
len: 13
j_gene: TRGJ1/TRGJ2
CDR3nt: TGTGCCACCTGGGATAGCCATTATTATAAGAAACTCTTT
CDR3aa: CATWDSHYYKKLF